This T cell receptor (beta chain) appears in the sequencing data of a study of CD8 T cells in Susac syndrome. After extraction with the RNeasy kit, about 0.45 to 1 ug of the RNA was reverse transcribed using random hexamers. TCRdb reprocessed the immunoSEQ multiplex PCR reads with MiXCR, giving one entry per CDR3 protein. The data show around 130,000 distinct CDR3 sequences, about 93% seen once. The V gene lost 1 base and the J gene lost 0 bases, with 10 bases spanning the gap. The germline gives CDR1 LGHNA, CDR2 YSLEER. This CDR3 spans 16 amino acids. Input material: CD4+ T cells from PBMCs. The TCR comes from a human donor in good health. This chain joins TRBV4-3 and TRBJ2-1; D unresolved. In DNA form, the CDR3 reads TGCGCCAGCAGCCAAGCGTTAAAGATCTCCTACAATGAGCAGTTCTTC. Its translation: CASSQALKISYNEQFF.